The rows below give T cell receptor beta chains drawn from one sample of a study of blood T cell repertoires in COVID-19. The protocol was immunoSEQ multiplex PCR, while the TCRdb copy is restricted to in-frame clones and leaves out a portion. The sample has roughly 280,000 clones, roughly 89% seen once. Sequencing was performed on peripheral blood. The receptor set was obtained from a man between 45 and 60 years old with acute or convalescent COVID-19. CDR3s include the opening cysteine and the closing phenylalanine or tryptophan. D genes are given only for firm matches.

v_call: TRBV7-3; cdr3_length: 13; d_call: -; j_call: TRBJ2-3; cdr3_nt: TGTGCCAGCAGCTTAGGCCGCACAGATACGCAGTATTTT; cdr3_aa: CASSLGRTDTQYF
v_call: TRBV27; cdr3_length: 15; d_call: -; j_call: TRBJ1-4; cdr3_nt: TGTGCCAGTCGGAACGCAGGGGAGACTAATGAAAAACTGTTTTTT; cdr3_aa: CASRNAGETNEKLFF
v_call: TRBV18; cdr3_length: 14; d_call: TRBD1; j_call: TRBJ2-4; cdr3_nt: TGTGCCAGCTCACCGGACAGGGTGATGGACATTCAGTACTTC; cdr3_aa: CASSPDRVMDIQYF
v_call: TRBV2; cdr3_length: 14; d_call: TRBD1; j_call: TRBJ1-2; cdr3_nt: TGTGCCAGCACCCGGGACAGGGAGTCGGGTGGCTACACCTTC; cdr3_aa: CASTRDRESGGYTF
v_call: TRBV18; cdr3_length: 14; d_call: -; j_call: TRBJ2-7; cdr3_nt: TGTGCCAGCTCACCAACGGACACCGATTTGGAGCAGTACTTC; cdr3_aa: CASSPTDTDLEQYF
v_call: TRBV4-1; cdr3_length: 15; d_call: TRBD2; j_call: TRBJ2-3; cdr3_nt: TGCGCCAGCAGCCCCATTGAGCGGGGGGGAGATACGCAGTATTTT; cdr3_aa: CASSPIERGGDTQYF
v_call: TRBV19; cdr3_length: 13; d_call: TRBD1; j_call: TRBJ2-1; cdr3_nt: TGTGCCAGTAGCGGGGACAGCTACAATGAGCAGTTCTTC; cdr3_aa: CASSGDSYNEQFF
v_call: TRBV19; cdr3_length: 16; d_call: TRBD1; j_call: TRBJ2-7; cdr3_nt: TGTGCCAGTAGTATAGATGGCAGGGGGCACTCCTACGAGCAGTACTTC; cdr3_aa: CASSIDGRGHSYEQYF
v_call: TRBV3-1/TRBV3-2; cdr3_length: 16; d_call: -; j_call: TRBJ1-2; cdr3_nt: TGTGCCAGCAGCCAAGATCCCAGATTTCTTCACTATGGCTACACCTTC; cdr3_aa: CASSQDPRFLHYGYTF
v_call: TRBV3-1/TRBV3-2; cdr3_length: 15; d_call: -; j_call: TRBJ2-7; cdr3_nt: TGTGCCAGCAGCCAAGGTCCCAGTCAACCCTACGAGCAGTACTTC; cdr3_aa: CASSQGPSQPYEQYF